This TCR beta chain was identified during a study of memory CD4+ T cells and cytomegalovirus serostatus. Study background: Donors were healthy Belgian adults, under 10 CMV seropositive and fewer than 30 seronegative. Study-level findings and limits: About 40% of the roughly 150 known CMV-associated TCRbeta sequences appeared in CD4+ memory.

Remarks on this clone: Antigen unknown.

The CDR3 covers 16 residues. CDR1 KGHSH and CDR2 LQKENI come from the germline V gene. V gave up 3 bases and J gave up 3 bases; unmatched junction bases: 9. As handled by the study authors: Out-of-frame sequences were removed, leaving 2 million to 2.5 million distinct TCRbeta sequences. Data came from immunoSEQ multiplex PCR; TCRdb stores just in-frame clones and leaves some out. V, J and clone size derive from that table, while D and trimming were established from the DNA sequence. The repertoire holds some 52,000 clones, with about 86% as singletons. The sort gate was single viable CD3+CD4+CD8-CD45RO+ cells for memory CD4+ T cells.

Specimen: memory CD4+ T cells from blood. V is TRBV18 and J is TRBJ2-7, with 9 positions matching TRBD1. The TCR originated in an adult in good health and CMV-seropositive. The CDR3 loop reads CASSPPSTGGYYEQYF. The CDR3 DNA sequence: TGTGCCAGCTCACCGCCCTCTACAGGGGGCTACTACGAGCAGTACTTC.